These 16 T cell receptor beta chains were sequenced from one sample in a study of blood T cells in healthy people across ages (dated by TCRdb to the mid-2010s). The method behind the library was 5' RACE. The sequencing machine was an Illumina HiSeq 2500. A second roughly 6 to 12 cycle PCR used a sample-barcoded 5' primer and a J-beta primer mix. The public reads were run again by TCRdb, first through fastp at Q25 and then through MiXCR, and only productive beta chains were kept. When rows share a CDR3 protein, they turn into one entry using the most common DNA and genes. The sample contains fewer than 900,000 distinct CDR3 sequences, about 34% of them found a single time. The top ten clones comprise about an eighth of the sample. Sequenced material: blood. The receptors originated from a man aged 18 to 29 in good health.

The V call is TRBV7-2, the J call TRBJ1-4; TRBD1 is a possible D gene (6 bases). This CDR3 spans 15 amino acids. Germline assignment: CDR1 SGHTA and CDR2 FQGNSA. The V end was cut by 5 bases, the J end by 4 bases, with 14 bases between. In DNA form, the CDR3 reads TGTGCCAGCAGCAACAACAGGGCTAATAATGAAAAACTGTTTTTT. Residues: CASSNNRANNEKLFF.

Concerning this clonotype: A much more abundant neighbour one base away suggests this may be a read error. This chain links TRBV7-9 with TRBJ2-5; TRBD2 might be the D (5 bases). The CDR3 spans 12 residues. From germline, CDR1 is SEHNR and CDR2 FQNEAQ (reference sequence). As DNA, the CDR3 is TGTGCCAGCAGCCGGGGTGGAGAGACCCGGTACTTC. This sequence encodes CASSRGGETRYF.

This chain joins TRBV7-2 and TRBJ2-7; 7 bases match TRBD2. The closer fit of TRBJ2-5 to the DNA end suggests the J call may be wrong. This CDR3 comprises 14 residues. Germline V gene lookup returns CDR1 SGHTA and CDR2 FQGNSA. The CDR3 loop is CASTKGRVGETQYF. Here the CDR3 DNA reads TGTGCCAGCACCAAGGGGAGGGTAGGCGAGACCCAGTACTTC.

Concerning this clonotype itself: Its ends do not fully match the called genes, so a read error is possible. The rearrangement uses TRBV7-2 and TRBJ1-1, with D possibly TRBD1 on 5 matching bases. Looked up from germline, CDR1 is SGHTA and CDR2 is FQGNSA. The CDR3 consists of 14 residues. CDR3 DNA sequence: TGTGCCAGCAGCTTATGGAGTCGTGGGGGTGAAGCTTTGTTT. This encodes CASSLWSRGGEALF. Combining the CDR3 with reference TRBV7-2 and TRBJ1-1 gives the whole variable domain GAGVSQSPSNKVTEKGKDVELRCDPISGHTALYWYRQSLGQGLEFLIYFQGNSAPDKSGLPSDRFSAERTGGSVSTLTIQRTQQEDSAVYLCASSLWSRGGEALFGQGTRLTVV.

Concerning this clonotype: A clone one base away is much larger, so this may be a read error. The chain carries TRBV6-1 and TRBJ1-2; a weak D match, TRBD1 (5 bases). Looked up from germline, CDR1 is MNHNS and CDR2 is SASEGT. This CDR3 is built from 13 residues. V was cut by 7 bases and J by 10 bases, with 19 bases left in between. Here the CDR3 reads CASIREQPGDYTF. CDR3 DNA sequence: TGTGCCAGCATCAGAGAACAGCCGGGGGACTACACCTTC.

The CDR3 nucleotides are TGCAGCGCCCGGGTGGGAAGGACAGATACGCAGTATTTT. The encoded protein is CSARVGRTDTQYF. The chain recombines TRBV29-1 with TRBJ2-3; no definite D call. CDR3 length equals 13 residues. Per the germline V gene, CDR1 is SQVTM and CDR2 is ANQGSEA. Between the trimmed V and J ends, which lost 7 bases and 3 bases, there was a span of 14 bases.

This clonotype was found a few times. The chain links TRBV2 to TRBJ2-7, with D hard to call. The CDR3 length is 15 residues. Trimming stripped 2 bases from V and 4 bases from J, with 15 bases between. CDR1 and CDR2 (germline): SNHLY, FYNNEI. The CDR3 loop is CASSEMRQSPYEQYF. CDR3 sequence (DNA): TGTGCCAGCAGTGAAATGAGGCAGAGCCCATACGAGCAGTACTTC. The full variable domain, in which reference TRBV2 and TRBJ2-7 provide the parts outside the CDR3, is EPEVTQTPSHQVTQMGQEVILRCVPISNHLYFYWYRQILGQKVEFLVSFYNNEISEKSEIFDDQFSVERPDGSNFTLKIRSTKLEDSAMYFCASSEMRQSPYEQYFGPGTRLTVT.

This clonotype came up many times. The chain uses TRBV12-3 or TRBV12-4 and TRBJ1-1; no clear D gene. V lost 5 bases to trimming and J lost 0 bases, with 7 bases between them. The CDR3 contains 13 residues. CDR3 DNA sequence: TGTGCCAGCAGTCCGGACTTGAACACTGAAGCTTTCTTT. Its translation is CASSPDLNTEAFF.

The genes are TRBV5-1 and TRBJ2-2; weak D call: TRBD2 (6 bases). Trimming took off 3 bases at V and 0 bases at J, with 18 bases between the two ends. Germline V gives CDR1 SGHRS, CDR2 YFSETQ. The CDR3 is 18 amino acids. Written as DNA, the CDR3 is TGCGCCAGCAGCTACGGAGGGGTAGGTGCATCGAACACCGGGGAGCTGTTTTTT. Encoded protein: CASSYGGVGASNTGELFF.

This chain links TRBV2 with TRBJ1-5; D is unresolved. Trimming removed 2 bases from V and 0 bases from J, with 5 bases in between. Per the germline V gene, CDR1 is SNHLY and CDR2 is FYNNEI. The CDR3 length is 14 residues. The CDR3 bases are TGTGCCAGCAGTGAACCCCTTAGCAATCAGCCCCAGCATTTT. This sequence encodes CASSEPLSNQPQHF.

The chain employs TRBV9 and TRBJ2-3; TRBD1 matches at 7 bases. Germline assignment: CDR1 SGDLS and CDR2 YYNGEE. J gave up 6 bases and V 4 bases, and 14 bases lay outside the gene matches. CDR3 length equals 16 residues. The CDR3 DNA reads TGTGCCAGCAGCCCTAAGGGGGCGGCCCAGGGGGATACGCAGTATTTT. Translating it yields CASSPKGAAQGDTQYF.

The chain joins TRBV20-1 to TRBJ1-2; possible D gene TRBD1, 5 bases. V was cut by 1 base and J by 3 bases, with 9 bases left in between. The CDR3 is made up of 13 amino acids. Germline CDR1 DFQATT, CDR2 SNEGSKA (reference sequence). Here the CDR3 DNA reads TGCAGTGCTAGAGCCGGGACGGACTATGGCTACACCTTC. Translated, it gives CSARAGTDYGYTF.

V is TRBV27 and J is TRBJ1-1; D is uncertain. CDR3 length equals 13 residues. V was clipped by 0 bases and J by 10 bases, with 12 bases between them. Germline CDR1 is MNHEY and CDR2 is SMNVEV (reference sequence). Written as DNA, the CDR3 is TGTGCCAGCAGTTTATCGCTAGGAGTAGGAGCTTTCTTT. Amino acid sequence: CASSLSLGVGAFF.

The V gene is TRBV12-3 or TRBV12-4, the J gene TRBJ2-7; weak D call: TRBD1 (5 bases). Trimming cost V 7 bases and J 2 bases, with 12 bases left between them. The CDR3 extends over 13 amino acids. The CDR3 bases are TGTGCCAGCACCCCAGGGTTAACCTACGAGCAGTACTTC. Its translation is CASTPGLTYEQYF.

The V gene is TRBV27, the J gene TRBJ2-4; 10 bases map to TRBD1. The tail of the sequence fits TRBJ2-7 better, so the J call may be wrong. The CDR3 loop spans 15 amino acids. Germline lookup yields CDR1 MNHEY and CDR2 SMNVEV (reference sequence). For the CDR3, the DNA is TGTGCCAGCAGGCTTGCGGGGACAGGGGCCTACGAGCAGTACTTC. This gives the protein CASRLAGTGAYEQYF.

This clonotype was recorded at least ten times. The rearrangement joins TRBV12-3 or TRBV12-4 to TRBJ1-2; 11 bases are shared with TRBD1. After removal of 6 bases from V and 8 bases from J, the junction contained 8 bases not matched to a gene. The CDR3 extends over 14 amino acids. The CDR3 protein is CASSPTGQGAGYTF. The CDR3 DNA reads TGTGCCAGCAGCCCTACCGGACAGGGGGCCGGCTACACCTTC.